The clone carrying this TCR beta chain came up a few times. What it binds is not known. Study-wide findings and caveats: Greatest tumor Treg TCR overlap was with tumor naive CD4+ cells.

Semi-nested PCR with Nested Universal Primer A followed constant-region reverse priming of full-length variable regions. TCRdb redid the calling of the 5' RACE reads with MiXCR, one entry per CDR3 protein. Of 55,000 to 70,000 distinct CDR3 sequences listed, around 28% are singletons. The sequencing sample was made of tumor-infiltrating memory CD4+ T cells sorted from the breast tumor. Described subset: memory CD4+ T cells, CD4+CD45RO+CD25-. This receptor was identified in a female donor with breast cancer.

In DNA form, the CDR3 reads TGTGCCAGCAGCTTCCTAGCGGGGGGGCGTAATGAGCAGTTCTTC. Encoded protein: CASSFLAGGRNEQFF. This chain uses TRBV7-6 with TRBJ2-1; TRBD2 aligns across 12 bases. From germline, CDR1 is SGHVS and CDR2 FNYEAQ. This CDR3 has 15 amino acids. The ends lost 3 bases at V and 7 bases at J; junction bases unmatched: 4.